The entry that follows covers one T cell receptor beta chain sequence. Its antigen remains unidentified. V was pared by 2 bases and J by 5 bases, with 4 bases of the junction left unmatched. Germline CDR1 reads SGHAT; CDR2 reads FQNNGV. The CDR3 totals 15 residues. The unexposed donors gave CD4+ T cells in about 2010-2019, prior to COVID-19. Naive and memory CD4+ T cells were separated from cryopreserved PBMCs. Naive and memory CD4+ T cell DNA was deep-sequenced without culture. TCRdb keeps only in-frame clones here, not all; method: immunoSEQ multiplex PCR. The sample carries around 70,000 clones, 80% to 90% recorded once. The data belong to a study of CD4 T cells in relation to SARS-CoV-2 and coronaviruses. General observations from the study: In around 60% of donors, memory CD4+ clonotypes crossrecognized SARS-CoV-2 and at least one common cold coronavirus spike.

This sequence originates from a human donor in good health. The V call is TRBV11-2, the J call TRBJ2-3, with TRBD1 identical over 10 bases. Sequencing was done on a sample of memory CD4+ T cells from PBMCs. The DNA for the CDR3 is TGTGCCAGCAGCTTACGGTGGGACAGGGGAGATACGCAGTATTTT. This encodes CASSLRWDRGDTQYF.